The rows below give T cell receptor beta chains drawn from one sample of a study of T-cell memory formation after mild COVID-19. TCRdb itself ran the 5' RACE reads through MiXCR, one entry per CDR3 protein. The sample gives some 310,000 distinct CDR3 sequences, around a fifth of which show up once; roughly a fifth is in the top ten. Sequenced: PBMCs or a T cell subset sorted from them (not recorded which). These TCRs come from a man between 18 and 35 years old who had mild COVID-19 (a few samples of this study predate the infection). Cell type and time point are not known. Both conserved end residues are trimmed from each CDR3.

TRBV7-2 13 ASSLASAHTDTQY
TRBV7-2 13 ASSPVSRGAVGYT
TRBV11-2 14 ASSPDRARIQETQY
TRBV5-4 13 ASSLRRDPQETQY
TRBV7-2 12 ASSLGGASDEQY
TRBV3-1 13 ASSQGHRENTEAF
TRBV10-3 9 AAGSYQEQF
TRBV4-1 14 ASSQGGGGLGYEQY
TRBV10-3 12 AISPPSGANVLT
TRBV15 11 ATSTRQNNEQF
TRBV7-9 13 ASSQTSGVFGTQY
TRBV20-1 12 SVQARYSNQPQH
TRBV7-6 14 ASSLARGGGYNEQF
TRBV6-2/TRBV6-3 13 ASTDDGDLNSPLH
TRBV7-3 12 ASSASGAGFGYT
TRBV13 13 ASSLETGTGEKQF
TRBV12-3/TRBV12-4 12 ASSRGGNMYGYT
TRBV5-1 9 ASRGEAEAF
TRBV7-6 12 ASSLSGAGNTIY
TRBV6-1 12 ASGIGTTVNEQF
TRBV12-3/TRBV12-4 11 ASSFTGWGEQY
TRBV29-1 11 SVVSSGNQPQH
TRBV4-1 14 ASSQGIAGAGAGEY
TRBV7-2 11 ASSSRVSYEQY
TRBV3-1 11 ASLDREKAEAF
TRBV5-1 12 ASSLGQGVGLRY
TRBV12-5 14 ASGLHDAVVGETQY
TRBV6-6 15 ASSLPAPGQLNSPLH
TRBV4-3 16 ASSPVLGQPSYNSPLH
TRBV7-9 13 ASSLGDQTGETQY
TRBV18 15 ASSPYDLAGGLNEQF
TRBV15 14 ATSRDTGAANQPQH
TRBV2 12 ASRGTLSSYEQY
TRBV5-4 17 ASSLGPGQGFSYNSPLH
TRBV7-9 8 ASSRGGQF
TRBV7-2 15 ASSLPGTGGGEETQY
TRBV7-2 14 ASSLQSASGTGELF
TRBV20-1 10 SASTGSYEQY
TRBV10-3 12 AITSGGAPDTQY
TRBV29-1 11 SVSPFGSDTQY
TRBV6-2/TRBV6-3 11 ASRLRTVSPLH
TRBV20-1 13 SARDAFSGANVLT
TRBV5-5 12 ASRSIRGGVRAF
TRBV5-1 12 ATTRGPSTDTQY
TRBV10-3 12 AIRTPGQGQTQY
TRBV9 10 ASGWAPGEQF
TRBV5-1 13 ASSRDTGTGNTIY
TRBV27 13 ASYSQGALSYGYT
TRBV20-1 12 SANSGDGTDTQY